This T cell receptor (beta chain) was recorded in a study of shared clonotypes between healthy human individuals. CDR3 length: 15 amino acids. Looked up from germline, CDR1 is MGHDK and CDR2 is SYGVNS. The V gene lost 0 bases and the J gene lost 1 base, with 9 bases spanning the gap. Overall study findings and caveats: Clonotype sharing levels among donors were expected to vary with sequencing depth. There were few donors, and this limited the genetic and exposure-history diversity represented.

CD45RO-negative CD8 cells positively selected for CCR7 made up the naive population, which excluded terminally differentiated effector memory CD45RA+ cells. There were no recent acute infections or vaccinations among the donors, who were healthy HIV-negative adults. In the case of this clone: Its antigen remains unidentified.

This table comes from immunoSEQ multiplex PCR, and its TCRdb copy is limited to in-frame clones, with some not included. The table lists roughly 600,000 clones, 95% to 98% of them singletons. This clonotype originated in a man aged 30 to 45 in good health. The sample was naive CD8+ T cells sorted from blood. The chain employs TRBV25-1 and TRBJ2-5; tentatively, D is TRBD2 (5 bases). The CDR3 loop is CASSEYFEGQETQYF. CDR3 DNA sequence: TGTGCCAGCAGTGAATACTTCGAGGGCCAAGAGACCCAGTACTTC.